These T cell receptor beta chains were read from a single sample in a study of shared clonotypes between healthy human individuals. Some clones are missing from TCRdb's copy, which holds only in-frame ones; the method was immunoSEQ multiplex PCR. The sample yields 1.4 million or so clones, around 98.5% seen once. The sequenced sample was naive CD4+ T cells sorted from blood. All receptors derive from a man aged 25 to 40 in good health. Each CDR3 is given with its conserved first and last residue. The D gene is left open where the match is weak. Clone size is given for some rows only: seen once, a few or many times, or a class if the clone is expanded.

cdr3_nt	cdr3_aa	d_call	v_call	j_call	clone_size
TGTGCAAGTCGCTTAGCAGGACAGTCCTATGGCTACACCTTC	CASRLAGQSYGYTF	NA	TRBV12-2	TRBJ1-2	NA
TGTGCCAGCAGTCTACCGGGCCGCGGTACGCAGTATTTT	CASSLPGRGTQYF	NA	TRBV5-6	TRBJ2-3	NA
TGTGCCAGTAGTATGGGCCGGGCAGGGGGAAGAGGTAACTATGGCTACACCTTC	CASSMGRAGGRGNYGYTF	TRBD1	TRBV19	TRBJ1-2	NA
TGTGCCAGCAGTTCACCGATCGGGGGATGGTCCTACGAGCAGTACTTC	CASSSPIGGWSYEQYF	NA	TRBV28	TRBJ2-7	NA
TGTGCCAGCAGCCAAGATCCTCCCGGTACTGGAAACACCATATATTTT	CASSQDPPGTGNTIYF	NA	TRBV14	TRBJ1-3	NA
TGTGCCAGTAGTATGGGATACAGGTCCAGAGATCAGCCCCAGCATTTT	CASSMGYRSRDQPQHF	NA	TRBV19	TRBJ1-5	few
TGTGCCACCAGCAGAGCGGACACGAACTACGAGCAGTACTTC	CATSRADTNYEQYF	NA	TRBV15	TRBJ2-7	NA
TGTGCCAGCAGTTTAAGGGGGGCGCAGGTCCTTGTTTACGAGCAGTACTTC	CASSLRGAQVLVYEQYF	NA	TRBV11-2	TRBJ2-7	NA
TGTGCCAGCAGCTTTCAACCGGGACAACAAGAGACCCAGTACTTC	CASSFQPGQQETQYF	NA	TRBV7-2	TRBJ2-5	NA
TGTGCCAGCAGCCTCAGCGGAAGAGGAACAGATACGCAGTATTTT	CASSLSGRGTDTQYF	NA	TRBV28	TRBJ2-3	NA
TGTGCCAGCAGTGCCCTGACAGGAGGGGATCAGCCCCAGCATTTT	CASSALTGGDQPQHF	NA	TRBV6-1	TRBJ1-5	NA
TGTGCCACACGGAAACTAGCGGGAGTTACCTCAGGGGCCAACGTCCTGACTTTC	CATRKLAGVTSGANVLTF	TRBD2	TRBV27	TRBJ2-6	NA
TGCGCCAGCAGCCTAGGACAGGGCCTCTCCTACAATGAGCAGTTCTTC	CASSLGQGLSYNEQFF	TRBD1	TRBV5-1	TRBJ2-1	NA
TGCGCCAGCAGCCAGGGACAGGGGTTGGGAGAGACCCAGTACTTC	CASSQGQGLGETQYF	TRBD1	TRBV4-3	TRBJ2-5	NA
TGTGCCAGCAGTGAAGGCGGGTTGGAGCGCCTAGCCAAAAACATTCAGTACTTC	CASSEGGLERLAKNIQYF	NA	TRBV6-1	TRBJ2-4	NA
TGCGCCAGCAGCTGGGGTTCCAGCGGGAGTGATGAGCAGTTCTTC	CASSWGSSGSDEQFF	TRBD2	TRBV5-1	TRBJ2-1	NA
TGTGCCAGCAGCGCCGCTTCGGGGTGGGGCTACACCTTC	CASSAASGWGYTF	NA	TRBV7-9	TRBJ1-2	NA
TGTGCCAGCAGCCTACAGGTCGCCTACGAGCAGTACTTC	CASSLQVAYEQYF	NA	TRBV28	TRBJ2-7	once
TGTGCCAGCCGACAGGGGGGGTACAATGAGCAGTTCTTC	CASRQGGYNEQFF	TRBD1	TRBV6-1	TRBJ2-1	once
TGTGCCAGCAGTTTGGACTACGTCGGCGAGCAGTACTTC	CASSLDYVGEQYF	NA	TRBV28	TRBJ2-7	NA
TGTGCCAGCAGCCTCGTAGGGGGACTAGCGACCTCCTACAATGAGCAGTTCTTC	CASSLVGGLATSYNEQFF	TRBD2	TRBV7-9	TRBJ2-1	NA
TGTGCCTGGACCAAAGTGGGGGAGCAGTACTTC	CAWTKVGEQYF	NA	TRBV30	TRBJ2-7	few
TGTGCCAGCAGCTTAGCGGAAGCGGGAGGTAACGAGCAGTACTTC	CASSLAEAGGNEQYF	TRBD2	TRBV5-4	TRBJ2-7	once
TGTGCCAGCAGCGTAGGTATACAGGGTTACAATGAGCAGTTCTTC	CASSVGIQGYNEQFF	NA	TRBV9	TRBJ2-1	NA
TGTGCCAGCAGCTTCCGAGATACGCAGTATTTT	CASSFRDTQYF	NA	TRBV13	TRBJ2-3	NA
TGTGCCAGCAGCGGCGGGGGCGGGAGTATCTACGAGCAGTACTTC	CASSGGGGSIYEQYF	NA	TRBV6-5	TRBJ2-7	NA
TGTGCCAGCAGCGGGGGACAGACAATCGTGACCGGGGAGCTGTTTTTT	CASSGGQTIVTGELFF	TRBD1	TRBV5-5	TRBJ2-2	NA
TGTGCCAGCGGGAGGTCGAGCTCCTACAATGAGCAGTTCTTC	CASGRSSSYNEQFF	NA	TRBV11-3	TRBJ2-1	NA
TGCGCCAGCAGCCCCCAACAGGGAGGAAACACCATATATTTT	CASSPQQGGNTIYF	NA	TRBV5-1	TRBJ1-3	NA
TGCGCCAGCAGCCAACCGAAGGAGGGAAAGCGGGAGCCGTACAATGAGCAGTTCTTC	CASSQPKEGKREPYNEQFF	TRBD2	TRBV4-3	TRBJ2-1	NA
TGCGCCAGCAGCCAAGATCCCCAGGAGAGCTCCTACGAGCAGTACTTC	CASSQDPQESSYEQYF	NA	TRBV4-3	TRBJ2-7	NA
TGTGCCAGCAGCTTGAGGGGTGAAAAACTGTTTTTT	CASSLRGEKLFF	NA	TRBV7-9	TRBJ1-4	NA
TGTGCCAGCAGTTTAAAGGGTAGGGGGCCCAATGAGCAGTTCTTC	CASSLKGRGPNEQFF	TRBD1	TRBV28	TRBJ2-1	NA
TGTGCCAGCAGTTCCGGCATCAACTACGAGCAGTACTTC	CASSSGINYEQYF	NA	TRBV28	TRBJ2-7	NA
TGCGCCAGCAGCTTGGCGGGGATCCAAGAGACCCAGTACTTC	CASSLAGIQETQYF	NA	TRBV5-1	TRBJ2-5	NA
TGTGCCAGCAGTTTCTCGGGACTCCGAGGGAGTGAGCAGTTCTTC	CASSFSGLRGSEQFF	NA	TRBV27	TRBJ2-1	NA
TGTGCCAGCAGTTACGGGACGGTGAACACTGAAGCTTTCTTT	CASSYGTVNTEAFF	NA	TRBV6-6	TRBJ1-1	NA
TGTGCCAGCAGCTTAGATAGGACGGGAGACGAGCAGTTCTTC	CASSLDRTGDEQFF	NA	TRBV11-3	TRBJ2-1	NA
TGTGCCAGCAGCCACGGACTAGCGGCATACAATGAGCAGTTCTTC	CASSHGLAAYNEQFF	TRBD2	TRBV14	TRBJ2-1	NA
TGCGCCAGCAGTGATCGGCTCCCGAGCGGGACCACTGAAGCTTTCTTT	CASSDRLPSGTTEAFF	NA	TRBV10-2	TRBJ1-1	NA
TGTGCCAGCAGCTTAAGAATGAACACTGAAGCTTTCTTT	CASSLRMNTEAFF	NA	TRBV7-3	TRBJ1-1	few
TGTGCCAGCAGCTTCCGGGACAGGGGGATATACGAGCAGTACTTC	CASSFRDRGIYEQYF	TRBD1	TRBV7-9	TRBJ2-7	NA
TGTGCCAGCAGCCCTGGACTAGCGGGCAGCACAGATACGCAGTATTTT	CASSPGLAGSTDTQYF	TRBD2	TRBV9	TRBJ2-3	NA
TGTGCCAGCAGTGACCCACCGGGGGATACGCAGTATTTT	CASSDPPGDTQYF	NA	TRBV28	TRBJ2-3	NA
TGCGCCAGCAGCCAAGATAGGGGGCCTCAGCCCCAGCATTTT	CASSQDRGPQPQHF	TRBD1	TRBV4-1	TRBJ1-5	NA
TGTGCCAGCCGTCCGGGACACCAAAACCCCATATCTAATGAGCAGTTCTTC	CASRPGHQNPISNEQFF	NA	TRBV27	TRBJ2-1	NA
TGTGCCAGCAGTGTAGGCTACACCGGGGAGCTGTTTTTT	CASSVGYTGELFF	NA	TRBV2	TRBJ2-2	NA